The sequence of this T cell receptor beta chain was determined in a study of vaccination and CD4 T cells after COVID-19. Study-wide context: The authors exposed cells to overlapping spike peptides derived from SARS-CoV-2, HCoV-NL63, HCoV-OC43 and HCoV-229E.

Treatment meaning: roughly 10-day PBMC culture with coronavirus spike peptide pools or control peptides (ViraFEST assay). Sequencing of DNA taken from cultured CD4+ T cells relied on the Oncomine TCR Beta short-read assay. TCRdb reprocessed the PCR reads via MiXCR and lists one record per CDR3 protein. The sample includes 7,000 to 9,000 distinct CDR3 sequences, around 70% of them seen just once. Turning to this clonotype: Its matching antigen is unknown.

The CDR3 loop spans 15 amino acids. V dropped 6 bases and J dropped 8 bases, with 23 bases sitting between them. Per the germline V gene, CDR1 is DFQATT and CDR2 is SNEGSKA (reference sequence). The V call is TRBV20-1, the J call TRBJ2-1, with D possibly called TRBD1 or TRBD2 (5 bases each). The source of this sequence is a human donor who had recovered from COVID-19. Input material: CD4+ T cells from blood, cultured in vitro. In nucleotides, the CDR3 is TGCAGTGCCCTTCCCGGGCAGGGCGGGCGGCATGAGCAGTTCTTC. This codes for CSALPGQGGRHEQFF.